This T cell receptor (beta chain) comes out of a study of blood T cell repertoires in COVID-19. Across the whole study: Samples came from the United States, Italy and Spain, spanning acute and convalescent COVID-19. Nucleic acid was either cDNA or gDNA, and it came from T cells, B-cell-depleted T cells, or PBMCs.

This clone was observed a handful of times. CDR1 is SNHLY and CDR2 is FYNNEI in the germline V gene. The CDR3 has 16 amino acids. V was clipped by 4 bases and J by 5 bases; unmatched bases: 9. Per the authors' pipeline: Quantification of nucleated cells was approximated via reference gene primer amplification. The table came from immunoSEQ multiplex PCR; TCRdb's copy has only in-frame clones and leaves some out. The DNA was the basis for D and trimming; V, J and clone size are from that table. The sample lists more than 100,000 clones; around 87% were seen once. Sequencing used peripheral blood. V gene TRBV2 combines with J gene TRBJ1-5; 9 bases map to TRBD1. This sequence was found in an older woman with acute or convalescent COVID-19. CDR3 DNA sequence: TGTGCCAGCAGTGTACAGTTGGACAGGGGAGATCAGCCCCAGCATTTT. It yields the protein CASSVQLDRGDQPQHF. Full variable domain (rest looked up from reference TRBV2 and TRBJ1-5): EPEVTQTPSHQVTQMGQEVILRCVPISNHLYFYWYRQILGQKVEFLVSFYNNEISEKSEIFDDQFSVERPDGSNFTLKIRSTKLEDSAMYFCASSVQLDRGDQPQHFGDGTRLSIL.